These T cell receptor beta chains were read from a single sample in a study of cytotoxic CD8 clonotypes in ibrutinib-treated CLL. Using immunoSEQ multiplex PCR, the repertoire was profiled, and TCRdb retains in-frame clones only, with some absent. Of about 330,000 clones in the sample, roughly 67% were seen once. The specimen was PBMCs, collected after 36 months of ibrutinib treatment. These receptors were obtained from a human donor with chronic lymphocytic leukemia. Both conserved end residues are part of each CDR3. A D gene is named only where the DNA matches it firmly. A row's size may be missing; if present it is once, few, many or a size class.

j_call: TRBJ2-1; d_call: TRBD2; v_call: TRBV10-2; clone_size: few; cdr3_aa: CASSDAGGQQFF; cdr3_nt: TGCGCCAGCAGTGATGCGGGGGGCCAGCAGTTCTTC
j_call: TRBJ2-7; d_call: TRBD1; v_call: TRBV4-1; clone_size: once; cdr3_aa: CASSQRGQGYEQYF; cdr3_nt: TGCGCCAGCAGCCAAAGGGGACAGGGGTACGAGCAGTACTTC
j_call: TRBJ2-7; d_call: .; v_call: TRBV14; clone_size: .; cdr3_aa: CASSQEPGRAVEQYF; cdr3_nt: TGTGCCAGCAGCCAAGAACCCGGAAGGGCGGTCGAGCAGTACTTC
j_call: TRBJ1-1; d_call: TRBD1; v_call: TRBV11-2; clone_size: .; cdr3_aa: CASSLTGTNTEAFF; cdr3_nt: TGTGCCAGCAGCTTGACAGGGACGAACACTGAAGCTTTCTTT
j_call: TRBJ1-6; d_call: TRBD1; v_call: TRBV19; clone_size: .; cdr3_aa: CAAAGTGNSPLHF; cdr3_nt: TGTGCCGCGGCGGGGACAGGGAACTCACCCCTCCACTTT
j_call: TRBJ2-3; d_call: .; v_call: TRBV2; clone_size: few; cdr3_aa: CASRIRRGPDTQYF; cdr3_nt: TGTGCCAGCAGAATTAGAAGGGGCCCGGATACGCAGTATTTT
j_call: TRBJ2-3; d_call: TRBD2; v_call: TRBV14; clone_size: few; cdr3_aa: CASSQAGGPLTDTQYF; cdr3_nt: TGTGCCAGCAGCCAAGCGGGAGGGCCCCTCACAGATACGCAGTATTTT
j_call: TRBJ2-2; d_call: .; v_call: TRBV4-1; clone_size: few; cdr3_aa: CASSLRVLGTGELFF; cdr3_nt: TGCGCCAGCAGCCTCAGGGTGCTGGGGACCGGGGAGCTGTTTTTT
j_call: TRBJ2-5; d_call: TRBD2; v_call: TRBV2; clone_size: .; cdr3_aa: CASSGFRGGAGETQYF; cdr3_nt: TGTGCCAGCAGTGGATTCCGCGGGGGGGCCGGGGAGACCCAGTACTTC
j_call: TRBJ2-5; d_call: .; v_call: TRBV20-1; clone_size: .; cdr3_aa: CSARIQETQYF; cdr3_nt: TGCAGTGCTAGAATACAAGAGACCCAGTACTTC
j_call: TRBJ2-7; d_call: .; v_call: TRBV11-2; clone_size: .; cdr3_aa: CASSSDLDQRYSEQYF; cdr3_nt: TGTGCCAGCAGCTCTGACCTAGACCAGAGGTATAGCGAGCAGTACTTC
j_call: TRBJ2-7; d_call: .; v_call: TRBV7-9; clone_size: .; cdr3_aa: CASSSAGPGPYEQYF; cdr3_nt: TGTGCCAGCAGCTCTGCGGGGCCTGGTCCCTACGAGCAGTACTTC
j_call: TRBJ2-2; d_call: .; v_call: TRBV29-1; clone_size: .; cdr3_aa: CSVEGPNTGELFF; cdr3_nt: TGCAGCGTTGAAGGTCCTAACACCGGGGAGCTGTTTTTT
j_call: TRBJ1-3; d_call: .; v_call: TRBV5-1; clone_size: .; cdr3_aa: CASRPSSGNTIYF; cdr3_nt: TGCGCCAGCAGGCCCAGCTCTGGAAACACCATATATTTT
j_call: TRBJ1-1; d_call: .; v_call: TRBV4-1; clone_size: .; cdr3_aa: CASSHGGMNTEAFF; cdr3_nt: TGCGCCAGCAGCCATGGGGGTATGAACACTGAAGCTTTCTTT
j_call: TRBJ1-6; d_call: .; v_call: TRBV2; clone_size: .; cdr3_aa: CASKLGRVTLSSYNSPLHF; cdr3_nt: TGTGCCAGCAAACTGGGCAGGGTAACCTTGAGCTCCTATAATTCACCCCTCCACTTT
j_call: TRBJ1-5; d_call: .; v_call: TRBV5-1; clone_size: .; cdr3_aa: CASNGWDQPQHF; cdr3_nt: TGCGCCAGCAATGGTTGGGATCAGCCCCAGCATTTT
j_call: TRBJ2-1; d_call: .; v_call: TRBV29-1; clone_size: .; cdr3_aa: CSVEQRLVNEQFF; cdr3_nt: TGCAGCGTTGAACAACGACTAGTGAATGAGCAGTTCTTC
j_call: TRBJ1-1; d_call: TRBD1; v_call: TRBV10-2; clone_size: .; cdr3_aa: CASRLTGSEAFF; cdr3_nt: TGCGCCAGCAGACTGACAGGGTCTGAAGCTTTCTTT
j_call: TRBJ2-2; d_call: .; v_call: TRBV6-5; clone_size: .; cdr3_aa: CASSYSPVNTGELFF; cdr3_nt: TGTGCCAGCAGTTACTCCCCCGTAAACACCGGGGAGCTGTTTTTT
j_call: TRBJ2-2; d_call: .; v_call: TRBV7-3; clone_size: few; cdr3_aa: CASSFGGGGNTGELFF; cdr3_nt: TGTGCCAGCAGCTTTGGCGGCGGTGGGAACACCGGGGAGCTGTTTTTT
j_call: TRBJ1-5; d_call: .; v_call: TRBV6-5; clone_size: .; cdr3_aa: CASIGDSNQPQHF; cdr3_nt: TGTGCCAGCATTGGGGATAGCAATCAGCCCCAGCATTTT
j_call: TRBJ1-5; d_call: .; v_call: TRBV6-5; clone_size: .; cdr3_aa: CASSQGHQPQHF; cdr3_nt: TGTGCCAGCAGTCAGGGACATCAGCCCCAGCATTTT
j_call: TRBJ1-2; d_call: TRBD1; v_call: TRBV5-6; clone_size: .; cdr3_aa: CASRSLGQDRYGYTF; cdr3_nt: TGTGCCAGCAGATCTCTAGGACAGGACCGCTATGGCTACACCTTC
j_call: TRBJ2-2; d_call: TRBD1; v_call: TRBV7-9; clone_size: few; cdr3_aa: CASSLVLIQGAGELFF; cdr3_nt: TGTGCCAGCAGCTTAGTCCTCATACAGGGGGCCGGGGAGCTGTTTTTT
j_call: TRBJ2-1; d_call: .; v_call: TRBV11-3; clone_size: .; cdr3_aa: CASSLGEPDNEQFF; cdr3_nt: TGTGCCAGCAGCTTAGGGGAGCCCGACAATGAGCAGTTCTTC
j_call: TRBJ2-7; d_call: .; v_call: TRBV2; clone_size: .; cdr3_aa: CASSDWNHHEQYF; cdr3_nt: TGTGCCAGCAGTGATTGGAACCACCACGAGCAGTACTTC
j_call: TRBJ2-5; d_call: .; v_call: TRBV15; clone_size: .; cdr3_aa: CATSSGGYGETQYF; cdr3_nt: TGTGCCACCAGCAGCGGAGGGTATGGAGAGACCCAGTACTTC
j_call: TRBJ1-2; d_call: .; v_call: TRBV10-2; clone_size: .; cdr3_aa: CASSESTGAGGYTF; cdr3_nt: TGCGCCAGCAGTGAGTCCACGGGGGCAGGTGGCTACACCTTC